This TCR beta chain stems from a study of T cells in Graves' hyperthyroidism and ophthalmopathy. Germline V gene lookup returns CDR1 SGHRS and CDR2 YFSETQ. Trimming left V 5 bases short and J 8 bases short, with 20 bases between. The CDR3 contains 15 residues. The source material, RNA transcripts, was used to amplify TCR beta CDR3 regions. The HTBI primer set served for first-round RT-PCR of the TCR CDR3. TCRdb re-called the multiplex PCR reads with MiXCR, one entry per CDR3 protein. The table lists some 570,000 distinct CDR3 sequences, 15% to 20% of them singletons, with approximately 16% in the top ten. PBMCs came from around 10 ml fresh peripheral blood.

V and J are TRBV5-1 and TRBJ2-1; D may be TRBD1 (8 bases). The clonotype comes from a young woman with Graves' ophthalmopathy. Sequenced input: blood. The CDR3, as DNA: TGCGCCAGCAGAGGGGGGGACAGGTTTGCCCATGAGCAGTTCTTC. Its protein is CASRGGDRFAHEQFF.